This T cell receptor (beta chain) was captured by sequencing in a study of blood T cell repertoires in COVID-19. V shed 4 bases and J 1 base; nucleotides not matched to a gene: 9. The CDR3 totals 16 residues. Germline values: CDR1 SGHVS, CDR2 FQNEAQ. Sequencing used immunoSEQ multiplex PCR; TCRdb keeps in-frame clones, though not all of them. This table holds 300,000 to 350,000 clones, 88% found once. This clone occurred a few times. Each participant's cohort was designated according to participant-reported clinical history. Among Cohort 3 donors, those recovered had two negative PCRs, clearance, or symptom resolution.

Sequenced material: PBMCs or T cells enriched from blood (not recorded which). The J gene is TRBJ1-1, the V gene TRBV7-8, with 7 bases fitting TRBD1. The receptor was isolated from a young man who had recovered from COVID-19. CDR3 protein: CASSSHRGWRNTEAFF. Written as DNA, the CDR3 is TGTGCCAGCAGCTCCCACAGGGGCTGGAGGAACACTGAAGCTTTCTTT.